A selection of T cell receptor beta chains follows, all from one sample in a study of blood T cell repertoires in COVID-19. This table comes from immunoSEQ multiplex PCR, and its TCRdb copy is limited to in-frame clones, with some not included. The sample carries 70,000 to 75,000 clones, over 85% recorded once. The sequenced sample consisted of peripheral blood. Receptor source: a human donor in a cohort sampled during active COVID-19. Each CDR3 is given with its conserved first and last residue. A D gene is named only where the DNA matches it firmly. Size is omitted from some rows. Given values are once, few, many or a class for expanded clones.

clone_size j_call d_call v_call cdr3_nt cdr3_aa
once TRBJ2-3 TRBD2 TRBV19 TGTGCCAGTAGTATAGGGGGGCTAGCGGGAATTCCAGATACGCAGTATTTT CASSIGGLAGIPDTQYF
NA TRBJ1-6 NA TRBV6-5 TGTGCCAGCGGACGGGGAATTCGTTCACCCCTCCACTTT CASGRGIRSPLHF
NA TRBJ1-5 NA TRBV28 TGTGCCAGCAGTTTAGCCCAGGGTAATCAGCCCCAGCATTTT CASSLAQGNQPQHF
NA TRBJ2-2 TRBD2 TRBV18 TGCGCCACCGGGACTAGCGGCAACACCGGGGAGCTGTTTTTT CATGTSGNTGELFF
NA TRBJ2-3 TRBD2 TRBV4-3 TGCGCCAGCAGCCAAGATAGGGCTAGCGGGACCACAGATACGCAGTATTTT CASSQDRASGTTDTQYF
NA TRBJ2-3 TRBD1 TRBV11-1 TGTGCCAGCAGCTTAGCGGGGACAGACACAGATACGCAGTATTTT CASSLAGTDTDTQYF
NA TRBJ2-1 NA TRBV11-3 TGTGCCAGCAGCCCGGGCCCCGGTAGCGGTCCCTACAATGAGCAGTTCTTC CASSPGPGSGPYNEQFF
NA TRBJ2-7 TRBD2 TRBV18 TGTGCCAGCTCATCGAGCGGGAGGGCCAACGAGCAGTACTTC CASSSSGRANEQYF
NA TRBJ1-1 NA TRBV23-1 TGCGCCAGCAGTCAATCAATCCCCGTGGGGAGCACTGAAGCTTTCTTT CASSQSIPVGSTEAFF
NA TRBJ1-1 TRBD1 TRBV19 TGTGCCAGTAGTAGACAGGGGGACACTGAAGCTTTCTTT CASSRQGDTEAFF
NA TRBJ1-4 NA TRBV14 TGTGCCAGCAGCCAACGGCGATTGGGGCATGGTGAAAAACTGTTTTTT CASSQRRLGHGEKLFF
few TRBJ1-1 TRBD1 TRBV28 TGTGCCAGCAGTGCACCGGGACAGGGACCGACCACTGAAGCTTTCTTT CASSAPGQGPTTEAFF
NA TRBJ2-5 NA TRBV18 TGTGCCAGCTCACGCGACAGAGAGACCCAGTACTTC CASSRDRETQYF
NA TRBJ1-6 TRBD1 TRBV7-2 TGTGCCAGCAGCTTGGTGGACAGGAATTCACCCCTCCACTTT CASSLVDRNSPLHF
NA TRBJ2-1 TRBD2 TRBV10-3 TGTGCCATCAGTGGGGTTAGCGGGCTTGGTGATGAGCAGTTCTTC CAISGVSGLGDEQFF
once TRBJ1-5 TRBD1 TRBV28 TGTGCCAGCAGCCTCGGTCGAGGACAGGGTGTGAGGCAGCCCCAGCATTTT CASSLGRGQGVRQPQHF
NA TRBJ2-1 NA TRBV6-5 TGTGCCAGCAGTATCGACAGTTACAATGAGCAGTTCTTC CASSIDSYNEQFF
once TRBJ1-2 TRBD1 TRBV6-6 TGTGCCAGCAGTTACCAAATAGGGACAGGGCTTGGCTACACCTTC CASSYQIGTGLGYTF
NA TRBJ2-7 TRBD2 TRBV4-3 TGCGCCAGCAGCCAAGATCCGGGACTAGGGATTTACGAGCAGTACTTC CASSQDPGLGIYEQYF
NA TRBJ2-1 TRBD2 TRBV28 TGTGCCAGCAGTACCGGGACTAGCGGGATCAATGAGCAGTTCTTC CASSTGTSGINEQFF